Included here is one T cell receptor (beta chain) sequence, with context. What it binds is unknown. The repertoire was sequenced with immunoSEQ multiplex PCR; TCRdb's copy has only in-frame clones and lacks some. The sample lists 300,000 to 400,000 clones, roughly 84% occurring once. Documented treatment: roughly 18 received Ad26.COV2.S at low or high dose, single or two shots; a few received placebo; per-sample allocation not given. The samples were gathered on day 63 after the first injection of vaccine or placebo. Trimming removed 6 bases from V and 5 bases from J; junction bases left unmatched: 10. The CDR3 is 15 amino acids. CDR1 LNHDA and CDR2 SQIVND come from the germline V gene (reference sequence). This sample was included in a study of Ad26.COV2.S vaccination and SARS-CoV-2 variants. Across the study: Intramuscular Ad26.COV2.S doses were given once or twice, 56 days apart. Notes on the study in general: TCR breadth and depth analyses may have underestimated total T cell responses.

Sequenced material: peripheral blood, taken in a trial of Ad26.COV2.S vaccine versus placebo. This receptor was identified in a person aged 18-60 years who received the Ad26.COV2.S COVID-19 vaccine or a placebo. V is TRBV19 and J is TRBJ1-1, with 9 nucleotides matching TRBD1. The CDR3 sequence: CASSPGQGRNTEAFF. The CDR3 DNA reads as TGTGCCAGTAGCCCAGGACAGGGGCGGAATACTGAAGCTTTCTTT. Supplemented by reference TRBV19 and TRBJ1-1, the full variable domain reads DGGITQSPKYLFRKEGQNVTLSCEQNLNHDAMYWYRQDPGQGLRLIYYSQIVNDFQKGDIAEGYSVSREKKESFPLTVTSAQKNPTAFYLCASSPGQGRNTEAFFGQGTRLTVV.